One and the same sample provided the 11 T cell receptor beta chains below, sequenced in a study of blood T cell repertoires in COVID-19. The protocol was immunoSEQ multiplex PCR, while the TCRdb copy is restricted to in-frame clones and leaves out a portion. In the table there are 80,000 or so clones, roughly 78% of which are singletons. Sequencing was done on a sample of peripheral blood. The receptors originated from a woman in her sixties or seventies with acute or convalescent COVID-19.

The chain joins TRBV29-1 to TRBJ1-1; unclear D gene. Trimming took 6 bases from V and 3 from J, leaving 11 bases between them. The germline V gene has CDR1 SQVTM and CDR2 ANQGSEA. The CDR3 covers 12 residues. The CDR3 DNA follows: TGCAGCGTCCTCCGTGCGGACACTGAAGCTTTCTTT. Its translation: CSVLRADTEAFF.

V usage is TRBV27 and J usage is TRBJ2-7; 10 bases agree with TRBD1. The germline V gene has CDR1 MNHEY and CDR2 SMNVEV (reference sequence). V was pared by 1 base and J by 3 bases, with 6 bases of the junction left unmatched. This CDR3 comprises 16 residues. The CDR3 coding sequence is TGTGCCAGCAGTTTATTTAAAGGGACAGGGGTCTACGAGCAGTACTTC. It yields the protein CASSLFKGTGVYEQYF.

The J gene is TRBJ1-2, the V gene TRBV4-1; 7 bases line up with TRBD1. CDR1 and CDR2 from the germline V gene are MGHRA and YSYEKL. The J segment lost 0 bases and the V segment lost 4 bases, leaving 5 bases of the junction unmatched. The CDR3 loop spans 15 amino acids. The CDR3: CASSPGTAANYGYTF. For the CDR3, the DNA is TGCGCCAGCAGCCCTGGGACAGCCGCTAACTATGGCTACACCTTC.

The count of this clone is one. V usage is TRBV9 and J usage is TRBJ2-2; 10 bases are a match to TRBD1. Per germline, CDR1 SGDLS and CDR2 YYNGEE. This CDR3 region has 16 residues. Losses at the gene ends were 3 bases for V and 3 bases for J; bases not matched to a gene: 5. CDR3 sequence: CASSDSGQGYTGELFF. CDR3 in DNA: TGTGCCAGCAGCGACTCGGGACAGGGGTACACCGGGGAGCTGTTTTTT.

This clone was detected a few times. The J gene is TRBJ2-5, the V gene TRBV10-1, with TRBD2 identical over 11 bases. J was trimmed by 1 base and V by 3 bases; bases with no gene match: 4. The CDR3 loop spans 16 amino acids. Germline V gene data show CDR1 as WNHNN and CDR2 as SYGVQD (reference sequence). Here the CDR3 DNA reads TGCGCCAGCAGTGAAACTAGCGGGGGATCCCAAGAGACCCAGTACTTC. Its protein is CASSETSGGSQETQYF.

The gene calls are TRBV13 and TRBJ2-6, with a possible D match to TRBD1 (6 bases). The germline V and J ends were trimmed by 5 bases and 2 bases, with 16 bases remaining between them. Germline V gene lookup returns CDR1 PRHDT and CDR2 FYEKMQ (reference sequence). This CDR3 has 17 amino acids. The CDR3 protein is CASSATRQVPGANVLTF. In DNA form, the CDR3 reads TGTGCCAGCAGCGCAACTCGACAGGTTCCTGGGGCCAACGTCCTGACTTTC. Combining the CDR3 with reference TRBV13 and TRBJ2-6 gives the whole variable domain AAGVIQSPRHLIKEKRETATLKCYPIPRHDTVYWYQQGPGQDPQFLISFYEKMQSDKGSIPDRFSAQQFSDYHSELNMSSLELGDSALYFCASSATRQVPGANVLTFGAGSRLTVL.

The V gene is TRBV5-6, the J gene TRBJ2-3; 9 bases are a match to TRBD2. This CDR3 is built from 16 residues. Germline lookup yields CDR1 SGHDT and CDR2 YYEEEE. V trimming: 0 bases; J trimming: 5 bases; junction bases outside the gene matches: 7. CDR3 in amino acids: CASSLAGRGGLDTQYF. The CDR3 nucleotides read TGTGCCAGCAGCTTGGCTGGGCGGGGGGGCTTAGATACGCAGTATTTT.

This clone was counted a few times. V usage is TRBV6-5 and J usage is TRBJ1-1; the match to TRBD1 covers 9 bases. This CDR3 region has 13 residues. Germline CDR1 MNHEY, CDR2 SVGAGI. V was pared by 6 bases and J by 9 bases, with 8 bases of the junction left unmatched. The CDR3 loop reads CASRDRGSFQAFF. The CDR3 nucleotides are TGTGCCAGCAGAGACAGGGGGAGTTTTCAAGCTTTCTTT.

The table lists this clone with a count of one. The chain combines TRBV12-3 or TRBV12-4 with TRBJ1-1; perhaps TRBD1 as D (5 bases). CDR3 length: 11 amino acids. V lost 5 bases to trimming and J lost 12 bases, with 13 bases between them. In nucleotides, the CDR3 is TGTGCCAGCAGTCCAGGGCTTCCAACTTTCTTT. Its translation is CASSPGLPTFF.

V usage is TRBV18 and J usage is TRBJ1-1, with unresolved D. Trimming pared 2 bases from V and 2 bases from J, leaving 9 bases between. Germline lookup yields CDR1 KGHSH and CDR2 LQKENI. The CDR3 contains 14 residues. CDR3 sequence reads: CASSPEGTNTEAFF. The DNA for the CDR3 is TGTGCCAGCTCACCAGAGGGTACTAACACTGAAGCTTTCTTT.

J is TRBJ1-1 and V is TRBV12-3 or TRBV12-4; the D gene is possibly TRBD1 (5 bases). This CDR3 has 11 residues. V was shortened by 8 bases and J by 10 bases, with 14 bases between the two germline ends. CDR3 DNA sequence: TGTGCCAGCGGCCGTGGGGGGACAGCTTTCTTT. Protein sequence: CASGRGGTAFF.